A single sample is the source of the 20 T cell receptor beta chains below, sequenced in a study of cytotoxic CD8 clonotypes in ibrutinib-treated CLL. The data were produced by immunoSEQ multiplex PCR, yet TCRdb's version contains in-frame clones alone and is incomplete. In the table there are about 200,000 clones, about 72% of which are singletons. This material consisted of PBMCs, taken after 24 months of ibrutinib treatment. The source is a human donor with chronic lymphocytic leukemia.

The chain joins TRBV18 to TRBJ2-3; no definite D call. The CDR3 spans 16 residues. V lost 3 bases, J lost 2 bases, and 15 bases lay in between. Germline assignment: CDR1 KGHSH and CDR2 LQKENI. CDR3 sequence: CASSPPRMGFTDTQYF. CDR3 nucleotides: TGTGCCAGCTCACCTCCTCGGATGGGGTTCACAGATACGCAGTATTTT.

The CDR3 DNA follows: TGTGCCAGCAGCCGAGAGACAGGGGCATTGAGTGGCTACACCTTC. It is translated as CASSRETGALSGYTF. The chain has TRBV4-2 and TRBJ1-2, with 8 bases identical to TRBD1. The V gene end was trimmed by 4 bases and the J gene end by 7 bases; junction bases not matched to a gene: 11. The CDR3 runs to 15 residues. CDR1 and CDR2 from the germline V gene are LGHNA and YNFKEQ.

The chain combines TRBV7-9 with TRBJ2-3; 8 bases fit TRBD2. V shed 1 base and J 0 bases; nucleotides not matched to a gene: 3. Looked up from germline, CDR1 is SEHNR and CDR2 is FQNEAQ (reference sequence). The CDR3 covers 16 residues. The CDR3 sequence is CASSLGVAGSTDTQYF. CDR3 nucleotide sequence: TGTGCCAGCAGCTTAGGTGTAGCGGGAAGCACAGATACGCAGTATTTT.

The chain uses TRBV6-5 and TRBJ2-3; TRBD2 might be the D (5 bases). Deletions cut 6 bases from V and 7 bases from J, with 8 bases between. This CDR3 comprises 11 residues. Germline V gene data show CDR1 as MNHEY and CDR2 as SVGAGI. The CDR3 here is CASRSGNTQYF. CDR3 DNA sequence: TGTGCCAGCAGGTCCGGGAATACGCAGTATTTT.

The CDR3 DNA sequence: TGTGCCAGCATTATCGGACAGGGTAGCTATGGCTACACCTTC. This gives the protein CASIIGQGSYGYTF. The chain couples TRBV2 to TRBJ1-2; 8 bases are a match to TRBD1. Germline lookup yields CDR1 SNHLY and CDR2 FYNNEI. The CDR3 is 14 amino acids. After removal of 7 bases from V and 4 bases from J, the junction contained 8 bases not matched to a gene.

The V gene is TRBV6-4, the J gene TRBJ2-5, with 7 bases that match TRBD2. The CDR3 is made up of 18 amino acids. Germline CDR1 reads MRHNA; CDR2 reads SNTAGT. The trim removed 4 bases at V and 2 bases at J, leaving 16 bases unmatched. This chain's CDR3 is CASSVEASGPINQETQYF. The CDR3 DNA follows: TGTGCCAGCAGTGTAGAGGCTAGCGGACCGATTAATCAAGAGACCCAGTACTTC.

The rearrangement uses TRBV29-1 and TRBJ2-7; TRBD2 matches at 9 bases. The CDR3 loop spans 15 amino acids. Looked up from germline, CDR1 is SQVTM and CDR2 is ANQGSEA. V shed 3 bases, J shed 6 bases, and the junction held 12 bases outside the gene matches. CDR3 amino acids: CSVDPSPGLAPEQYF. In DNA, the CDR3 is TGCAGCGTTGACCCCTCCCCGGGACTAGCTCCCGAGCAGTACTTC.

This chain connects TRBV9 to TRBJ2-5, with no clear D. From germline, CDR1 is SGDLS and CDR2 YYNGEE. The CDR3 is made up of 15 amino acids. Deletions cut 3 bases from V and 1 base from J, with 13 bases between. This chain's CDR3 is CASSESPRFQETQYF. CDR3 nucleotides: TGTGCCAGCAGCGAATCGCCGCGTTTCCAAGAGACCCAGTACTTC.

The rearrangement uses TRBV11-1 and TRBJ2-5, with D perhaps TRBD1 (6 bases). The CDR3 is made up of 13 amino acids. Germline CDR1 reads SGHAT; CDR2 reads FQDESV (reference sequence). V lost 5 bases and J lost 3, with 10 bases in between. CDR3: CASSAHREETQYF. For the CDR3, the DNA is TGTGCCAGCAGCGCTCACAGGGAAGAGACCCAGTACTTC.

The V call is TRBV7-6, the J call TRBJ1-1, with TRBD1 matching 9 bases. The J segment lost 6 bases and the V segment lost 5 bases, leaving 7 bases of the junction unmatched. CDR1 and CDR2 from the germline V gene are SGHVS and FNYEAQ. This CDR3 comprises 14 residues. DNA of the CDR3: TGTGCCAGCAGCCCTTGGGACAGGGCCTCTGAAGCTTTCTTT. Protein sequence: CASSPWDRASEAFF.

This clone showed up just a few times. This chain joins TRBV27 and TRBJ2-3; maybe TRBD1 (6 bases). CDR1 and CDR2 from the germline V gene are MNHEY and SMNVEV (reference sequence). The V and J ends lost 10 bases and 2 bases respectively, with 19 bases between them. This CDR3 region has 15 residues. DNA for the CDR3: TGTGCCACCTCTCCCGGGACAACCTACACAGATACGCAGTATTTT. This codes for CATSPGTTYTDTQYF.

The CDR3 nucleotides read TGCAGCGGCCAGACAGGGGGCGTTTATGGCTACACCTTC. This codes for CSGQTGGVYGYTF. The rearrangement links TRBV29-1 to TRBJ1-2; 10 bases match TRBD1. Germline loops: CDR1 SQVTM, CDR2 ANQGSEA. The V and J ends lost 7 bases and 5 bases, in that order; junction bases with no gene match: 7. CDR3 length equals 13 residues.

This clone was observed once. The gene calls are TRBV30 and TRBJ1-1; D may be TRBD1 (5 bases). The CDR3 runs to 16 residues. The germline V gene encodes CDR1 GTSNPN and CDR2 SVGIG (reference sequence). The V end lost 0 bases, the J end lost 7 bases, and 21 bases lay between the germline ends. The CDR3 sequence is CAWSVVYLGTELEAFF. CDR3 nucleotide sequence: TGTGCCTGGAGTGTAGTTTATTTGGGGACGGAGCTTGAAGCTTTCTTT. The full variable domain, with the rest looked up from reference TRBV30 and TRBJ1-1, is SQTIHQWPATLVQPVGSPLSLECTVEGTSNPNLYWYRQAAGRGLQLLFYSVGIGQISSEVPQNLSASRPQDRQFILSSKKLLLSDSGFYLCAWSVVYLGTELEAFFGQGTRLTVV.

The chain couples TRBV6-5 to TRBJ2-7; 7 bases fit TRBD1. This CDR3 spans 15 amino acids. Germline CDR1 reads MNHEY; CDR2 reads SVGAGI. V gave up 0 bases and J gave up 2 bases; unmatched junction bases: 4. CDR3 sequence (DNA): TGTGCCAGCAGTTACTCAATGGGACAGCCCTACGAGCAGTACTTC. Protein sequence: CASSYSMGQPYEQYF.

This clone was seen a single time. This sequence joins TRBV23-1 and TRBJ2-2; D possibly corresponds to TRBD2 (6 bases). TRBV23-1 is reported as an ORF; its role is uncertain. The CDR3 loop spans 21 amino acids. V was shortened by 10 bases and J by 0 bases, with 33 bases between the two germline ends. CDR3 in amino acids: CANGHNRDSRWSGPNTGELFF. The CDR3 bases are TGCGCCAACGGTCACAACCGGGACTCAAGGTGGAGCGGGCCGAACACCGGGGAGCTGTTTTTT.

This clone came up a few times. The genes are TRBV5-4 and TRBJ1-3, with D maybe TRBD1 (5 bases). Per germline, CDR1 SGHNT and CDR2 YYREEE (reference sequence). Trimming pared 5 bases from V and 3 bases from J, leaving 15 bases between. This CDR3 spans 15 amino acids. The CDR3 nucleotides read TGTGCCAGCAGTCCCGGCGGGGCGGGTGGAAACACCATATATTTT. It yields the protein CASSPGGAGGNTIYF. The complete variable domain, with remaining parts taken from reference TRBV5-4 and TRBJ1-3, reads ETGVTQSPTHLIKTRGQQVTLRCSSQSGHNTVSWYQQALGQGPQFIFQYYREEENGRGNFPPRFSGLQFPNYSSELNVNALELDDSALYLCASSPGGAGGNTIYFGEGSWLTVV.

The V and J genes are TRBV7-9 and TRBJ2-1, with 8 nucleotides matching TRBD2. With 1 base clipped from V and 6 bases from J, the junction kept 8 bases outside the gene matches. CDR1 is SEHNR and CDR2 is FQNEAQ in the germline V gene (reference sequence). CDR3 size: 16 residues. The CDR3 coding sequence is TGTGCCAGCAGCTTAGTAACGGGACTAGGAGCCAATGAGCAGTTCTTC. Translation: CASSLVTGLGANEQFF.

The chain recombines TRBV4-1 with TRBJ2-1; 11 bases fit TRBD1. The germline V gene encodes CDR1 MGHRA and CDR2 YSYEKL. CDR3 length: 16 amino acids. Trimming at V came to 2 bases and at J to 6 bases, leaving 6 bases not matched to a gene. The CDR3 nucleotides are TGCGCCAGCAGCCAACCCGCCGGGACAGGGGGCAATGAGCAGTTCTTC. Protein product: CASSQPAGTGGNEQFF.

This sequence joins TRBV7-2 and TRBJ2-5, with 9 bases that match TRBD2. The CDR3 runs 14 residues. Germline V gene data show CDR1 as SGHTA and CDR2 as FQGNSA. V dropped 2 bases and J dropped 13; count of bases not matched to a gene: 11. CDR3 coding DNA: TGTGCCAGCAGCTTATCGGCGGGAGGGCACTCCCGGTACTTC. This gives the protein CASSLSAGGHSRYF.

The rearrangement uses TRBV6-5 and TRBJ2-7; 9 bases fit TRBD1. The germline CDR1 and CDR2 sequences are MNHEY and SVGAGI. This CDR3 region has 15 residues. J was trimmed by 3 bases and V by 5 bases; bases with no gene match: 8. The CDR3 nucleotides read TGTGCCAGCAGTCCTCCGGGACAGGGAAACTACGAGCAGTACTTC. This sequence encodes CASSPPGQGNYEQYF.